The 29 T cell receptor beta chains given below trace back to one sample, sequenced in a study of T cell repertoires in cytomegalovirus infection. TCRdb recomputed calls from the reads with MiXCR, one row per CDR3 protein. This table holds some 100,000 distinct CDR3 sequences, around a quarter found once. Sequenced input: CD8+ T cells from PBMCs. The source of these receptors is a human donor in good health (CMV status not recorded). Some clones in this sample may be carry-over from other donors' samples.

This clonotype showed up just a few times. The rearrangement links TRBV12-3 or TRBV12-4 to TRBJ2-7, with TRBD1 identical over 11 bases. Trimming took 3 bases from V and 3 from J; bases not matched to a gene: 7. There are 16 residues in the CDR3. The CDR3, as DNA: TGTGCCAGCAGTTTTGAGGGGACAGGGGGAGACTACGAGCAGTACTTC. Its translation is CASSFEGTGGDYEQYF.

This clonotype came up a few times. The CDR3 spells CASSERRAADTQYF. The CDR3 DNA is TGTGCCAGCAGCGAGCGGCGAGCGGCAGATACGCAGTATTTT. The genes are TRBV11-2 and TRBJ2-3, with D perhaps TRBD2 (5 bases). Germline-derived CDR1 and CDR2 are SGHAT and FQNNGV. V was shortened by 5 bases and J by 4 bases, with 13 bases between the two germline ends. The CDR3 totals 14 residues.

The sample holds many counts of this clonotype. V gene TRBV12-5 combines with J gene TRBJ2-1; the match to TRBD2 covers 7 bases. Germline loops: CDR1 LGHNT, CDR2 FRNRAP. The CDR3 sequence is 17 residues long. The junction had 11 bases not matched to a gene; V was cut back by 6 bases and J by 0 bases. The CDR3, as DNA: TGTGCTAGTGGGGACCTTAGCGGGCCTCGCTCCTACAATGAGCAGTTCTTC. Amino acids: CASGDLSGPRSYNEQFF.

This clonotype was seen at least ten times. The chain joins TRBV20-1 to TRBJ2-7; D remains unclear. CDR3 length: 15 residues. V was trimmed by 1 base and J by 2 bases, leaving 15 bases between them. Germline values: CDR1 DFQATT, CDR2 SNEGSKA (reference sequence). CDR3 residues: CSARAWDTTTYEQYF. DNA of the CDR3: TGCAGTGCTAGAGCATGGGATACTACTACCTACGAGCAGTACTTC.

This chain links TRBV30 with TRBJ2-1, with TRBD2 matching 8 bases. The CDR3 is 15 amino acids. V lost 1 base to trimming and J lost 4 bases; unmatched junction nucleotides: 6. CDR1 and CDR2 (germline): GTSNPN, SVGIG (reference sequence). CDR3 in amino acids: CAWSEASGFYNEQFF. CDR3 nucleotides: TGTGCCTGGAGTGAGGCTAGCGGGTTTTACAATGAGCAGTTCTTC. The complete variable domain, with remaining parts taken from reference TRBV30 and TRBJ2-1, reads SQTIHQWPATLVQPVGSPLSLECTVEGTSNPNLYWYRQAAGRGLQLLFYSVGIGQISSEVPQNLSASRPQDRQFILSSKKLLLSDSGFYLCAWSEASGFYNEQFFGPGTRLTVL.

J is TRBJ2-2 and V is TRBV5-4; TRBD2 aligns across 14 bases. Germline CDR1 SGHNT, CDR2 YYREEE (reference sequence). The CDR3 contains 16 residues. Trimming cost V 4 bases and J 4 bases; bases outside gene matches: 3. This chain's CDR3 is CASSGGLAGVTGELFF. As DNA, the CDR3 is TGTGCCAGCAGCGGGGGACTAGCGGGAGTCACCGGGGAGCTGTTTTTT.

In this sample, this clonotype turned up a few times. The rearrangement links TRBV19 to TRBJ2-5; 10 nucleotides match TRBD2. The V gene end was trimmed by 3 bases and the J gene end by 2 bases; junction bases not matched to a gene: 6. Germline V gene sequence: CDR1 LNHDA, CDR2 SQIVND (reference sequence). This CDR3 is 16 amino acids long. The CDR3 nucleotides are TGTGCCAGTAGTATTACGAGCGGGGGGGCTCAAGAGACCCAGTACTTC. It codes for CASSITSGGAQETQYF.

This clonotype was counted between two and nine times. The rearrangement joins TRBV20-1 to TRBJ2-7, with D perhaps matching TRBD2 (6 bases). Per germline, CDR1 DFQATT and CDR2 SNEGSKA (reference sequence). The CDR3 is 13 amino acids. Trimming left V 4 bases short and J 2 bases short, with 12 bases between. The CDR3 is CSANLASAYEQYF. The CDR3 bases are TGCAGTGCTAACCTAGCGTCGGCCTACGAGCAGTACTTC.

This clonotype was seen at least ten times. This chain connects TRBV7-9 to TRBJ2-7, with TRBD2 identical over 13 bases. The CDR3 contains 17 residues. Germline CDR1 reads SEHNR; CDR2 reads FQNEAQ (reference sequence). V was clipped by 6 bases and J by 2 bases; unmatched bases: 10. The DNA for the CDR3 is TGTGCCAGCAGTCCTAGGACTAGCGGGGGCTACACCTACGAGCAGTACTTC. Its protein product is CASSPRTSGGYTYEQYF. The entire variable domain, with the rest obtained from reference TRBV7-9 and TRBJ2-7, is as follows: DTGVSQNPRHKITKRGQNVTFRCDPISEHNRLYWYRQTLGQGPEFLTYFQNEAQLEKSRLLSDRFSAERPKGSFSTLEIQRTEQGDSAMYLCASSPRTSGGYTYEQYFGPGTRLTVT.

The genes are TRBV20-1 and TRBJ1-4; no clear D. This CDR3 has 13 residues. V lost 6 bases and J lost 0, with 8 bases in between. Germline V CDR1 and CDR2: DFQATT, SNEGSKA (reference sequence). The CDR3 DNA follows: TGCAGTGCCCAGGATACAACTAATGAAAAACTGTTTTTT. This codes for CSAQDTTNEKLFF.

This rearrangement joins TRBV27 to TRBJ1-5; 8 positions agree with TRBD1. V lost 3 bases and J lost 4; bases outside the gene matches: 2. The CDR3 length is 14 residues. Germline CDR1 reads MNHEY; CDR2 reads SMNVEV (reference sequence). As DNA, the CDR3 is TGTGCCAGCAGTTTGACAGGGGTGAATCAGCCCCAGCATTTT. This gives the protein CASSLTGVNQPQHF.

This clonotype has only a few counts. The rearrangement uses TRBV7-9 and TRBJ1-1; no clear D. Trimming cost V 1 base and J 6 bases, with 6 bases left between them. This CDR3 spans 12 amino acids. Per the germline V gene, CDR1 is SEHNR and CDR2 is FQNEAQ (reference sequence). The CDR3 region is CASSLGGAEAFF. For the CDR3, the DNA is TGTGCCAGCAGCTTAGGAGGAGCTGAAGCTTTCTTT.

This clonotype was seen a handful of times. V gene TRBV4-3 combines with J gene TRBJ2-1, with 8 positions matching TRBD2. V lost 3 bases to trimming and J lost 6 bases; unmatched junction nucleotides: 7. Germline CDR1 is LGHNA and CDR2 is YSLEER. The CDR3 has 15 amino acids. The CDR3: CASSQDPGLGNEQFF. The CDR3 region has the DNA TGCGCCAGCAGCCAGGATCCGGGACTAGGCAATGAGCAGTTCTTC.

This clonotype was picked up a small number of times. The chain joins TRBV4-3 to TRBJ2-2; D perhaps matches TRBD1 (8 bases). V lost 3 bases and J lost 1, with 12 bases in between. The CDR3 is 16 residues long. In germline, CDR1 is LGHNA, CDR2 YSLEER. DNA of the CDR3: TGCGCCAGCAGCCAGGGGGGGACAGGGAACACCGGGGAGCTGTTTTTT. Residues: CASSQGGTGNTGELFF.

The V gene is TRBV29-1, the J gene TRBJ1-1, with D unclear. Deletions cut 0 bases from V and 3 bases from J, with 11 bases between. Germline CDR1 reads SQVTM; CDR2 reads ANQGSEA. This CDR3 region has 14 residues. The CDR3 is CSVEEEERYTEAFF. The CDR3 DNA reads TGCAGCGTTGAAGAGGAGGAAAGATACACTGAAGCTTTCTTT.

This clonotype occurred a few times. V gene TRBV11-2 combines with J gene TRBJ2-2; 10 nucleotides agree with TRBD2. Germline assignment: CDR1 SGHAT and CDR2 FQNNGV. Trimming removed 3 bases from V and 4 bases from J; junction bases left unmatched: 8. The CDR3 is 17 residues long. CDR3: CASSFEAGGPVTGELFF. CDR3 nucleotide sequence: TGTGCCAGCAGCTTCGAAGCGGGGGGGCCGGTCACCGGGGAGCTGTTTTTT.

This clonotype was found many times. This chain uses TRBV7-9 with TRBJ2-7; TRBD2 agrees at 9 bases. The junction had 2 bases not matched to a gene; V was cut back by 4 bases and J by 4 bases. Germline V CDR1 and CDR2: SEHNR, FQNEAQ (reference sequence). This CDR3 comprises 13 residues. This CDR3 is CASSSGLAYEQYF. As DNA, the CDR3 is TGTGCCAGCAGCTCGGGACTAGCTTACGAGCAGTACTTC.

This clonotype was detected only a few times. In DNA, the CDR3 is TGTGCCACCAGTGGTAGTGAGACCGGGGAGCTGTTTTTT. As protein: CATSGSETGELFF. The chain joins TRBV24-1 to TRBJ2-2; no reliable D call. The length of the CDR3 is 13 residues. CDR1 is KGHDR and CDR2 is SFDVKD in the germline V gene. Deletions cut 5 bases from V and 5 bases from J, with 8 bases between.

V and J are TRBV6-5 and TRBJ2-1, with D tentatively TRBD1 (6 bases). Per germline, CDR1 MNHEY and CDR2 SVGAGI. Trimming took 0 bases from V and 7 from J, leaving 16 bases between them. CDR3 length: 16 residues. CDR3 sequence reads: CASSYSGARPGNEQFF. As DNA, the CDR3 is TGTGCCAGCAGTTACTCGGGGGCAAGGCCGGGAAATGAGCAGTTCTTC.

Only a few counts were recorded for this clonotype. The rearrangement joins TRBV27 to TRBJ1-4, with D possibly matching TRBD1 (6 bases). This CDR3 contains 18 residues. Germline CDR1 MNHEY, CDR2 SMNVEV (reference sequence). With 0 bases removed from V and 5 bases from J, the gap between germline ends came to 19 bases. CDR3: CASSLSGRGSVLNEKLFF. In DNA, the CDR3 is TGTGCCAGCAGTTTATCTGGCAGGGGTTCAGTCCTCAATGAAAAACTGTTTTTT. Supplemented by reference TRBV27 and TRBJ1-4, the full variable domain reads EAQVTQNPRYLITVTGKKLTVTCSQNMNHEYMSWYRQDPGLGLRQIYYSMNVEVTDKGDVPEGYKVSRKEKRNFPLILESPSPNQTSLYFCASSLSGRGSVLNEKLFFGSGTQLSVL.

V and J are TRBV28 and TRBJ1-5, with 9 bases fitting TRBD1. V trimming: 4 bases; J trimming: 6 bases; junction bases outside the gene matches: 7. This CDR3 contains 15 residues. The V gene's germline CDR1 is MDHEN and CDR2 SYDVKM. Written as DNA, the CDR3 is TGTGCCAGCAGTTCGTTGGACAGGGGAAGTCAGCCCCAGCATTTT. The encoded protein is CASSSLDRGSQPQHF.

This clonotype came up a few times. The J gene is TRBJ2-1, the V gene TRBV7-9; the D gene is possibly TRBD1 (6 bases). V was trimmed by 5 bases and J by 4 bases, leaving 12 bases between them. The CDR3 length is 14 residues. Germline CDR1 is SEHNR and CDR2 is FQNEAQ (reference sequence). CDR3 region: CASSLRDTYNEQFF. The CDR3, as DNA: TGTGCCAGCAGCCTACGGGACACATACAATGAGCAGTTCTTC. The full variable domain, completed using reference TRBV7-9 and TRBJ2-1, is DTGVSQNPRHKITKRGQNVTFRCDPISEHNRLYWYRQTLGQGPEFLTYFQNEAQLEKSRLLSDRFSAERPKGSFSTLEIQRTEQGDSAMYLCASSLRDTYNEQFFGPGTRLTVL.

This clonotype was seen only a few times. CDR3: CASSPADWAYEQYF. The CDR3 DNA reads TGTGCCAGCAGTCCGGCGGACTGGGCCTACGAGCAGTACTTC. The J gene is TRBJ2-7, the V gene TRBV12-3 or TRBV12-4; a possible D gene is TRBD2 (5 bases). This CDR3 is built from 14 residues. V was trimmed by 5 bases and J by 2 bases, leaving 13 bases between them.

The chain links TRBV6-5 to TRBJ1-2; D remains unclear. Germline lookup yields CDR1 MNHEY and CDR2 SVGAGI. The CDR3 totals 13 residues. V lost 2 bases and J 7 bases, leaving 11 bases between the germline ends. The CDR3 DNA reads TGTGCCAGCAGTTACACCCTTACGGGTGGCTACACCTTC. It specifies CASSYTLTGGYTF.

In this sample, this clonotype is large. CDR3 nucleotides: TGTGCCAGCAGTTTTGGAGGACTAGCGGGGATAACCTACAATGAGCAGTTCTTC. It codes for CASSFGGLAGITYNEQFF. The chain joins TRBV7-9 to TRBJ2-1; TRBD2 matches 12 bases. The V gene's germline CDR1 is SEHNR and CDR2 FQNEAQ (reference sequence). The CDR3 has 18 residues. Trimming at V came to 6 bases and at J to 2 bases, leaving 11 bases not matched to a gene.

CDR3 amino acids: CASSPTGAKAFF. The CDR3 DNA reads as TGTGCCAGCAGTCCTACCGGGGCCAAAGCTTTCTTT. V is TRBV12-3 or TRBV12-4 and J is TRBJ1-1, with D possibly being TRBD1 (5 bases). The V end was cut by 5 bases, the J end by 9 bases, with 13 bases between. This CDR3 is 12 amino acids long.

The gene calls are TRBV19 and TRBJ1-3; D is unresolved. CDR3 length: 11 amino acids. Germline V gene lookup returns CDR1 LNHDA and CDR2 SQIVND (reference sequence). V was shortened by 8 bases and J by 4 bases, with 6 bases between the two germline ends. The CDR3 reads CASDLGNTIYF. CDR3 nucleotide sequence: TGTGCCAGTGACCTCGGAAACACCATATATTTT.

There are many counts of this clonotype. The chain recombines TRBV7-2 with TRBJ2-5; a weak D match, TRBD2 (5 bases). The V gene lost 5 bases and the J gene lost 2 bases, with 12 bases spanning the gap. Germline loops: CDR1 SGHTA, CDR2 FQGNSA. This CDR3 is 14 amino acids long. The CDR3 loop is CASSLLELQETQYF. The CDR3 region has the DNA TGTGCCAGCAGCCTACTAGAATTACAAGAGACCCAGTACTTC.

The CDR3, as DNA: TGTGCCAGCAGTAACGGACAGATCTCTGGGGCCAACGTCCTGACTTTC. Amino acid sequence: CASSNGQISGANVLTF. The rearrangement links TRBV28 to TRBJ2-6, with D possibly TRBD1 on 6 matching bases. The CDR3 loop spans 16 amino acids. Between the trimmed V and J ends, which lost 5 bases and 0 bases, there was a span of 11 bases. The germline CDR1 and CDR2 sequences are MDHEN and SYDVKM.